What follows are 15 T cell receptor beta chains derived from one specimen sequenced in a study of shared clonotypes between healthy human individuals. It was CD45RO-negative cells, positively selected for CCR7, that made up naive CD8 cells, with terminally differentiated effector memory CD45RA+ cells excluded. The repertoire was sequenced with immunoSEQ multiplex PCR; TCRdb's copy has only in-frame clones and lacks some. The sample contains some 2,000,000 clones, around 96% of which appear only once. Sequences were obtained from naive CD8+ T cells sorted from blood. These receptor sequences come from a man between 18 and 29 years old in good health.

Comment on this clone: This same CDR3 is encoded by further DNA sequences in the sample. The chain is built from TRBV28 and TRBJ1-1, with D hard to call. The CDR3 covers 15 residues. CDR1 and CDR2 (germline): MDHEN, SYDVKM. V was cut by 1 base and J by 2 bases, with 11 bases left in between. In DNA form, the CDR3 reads TGTGCCAGCAGTTTATACCGGGGTGGAAACACTGAAGCTTTCTTT. It encodes CASSLYRGGNTEAFF.

V usage is TRBV2 and J usage is TRBJ2-1; possible D gene TRBD1, 5 bases. CDR3 length: 15 residues. Germline V gene sequence: CDR1 SNHLY, CDR2 FYNNEI. V lost 2 bases and J lost 9, with 17 bases in between. The chain's CDR3 is CASSEKGRVPSEQFF. In nucleotides, the CDR3 is TGTGCCAGCAGTGAAAAAGGCAGGGTCCCTAGTGAGCAGTTCTTC.

This chain joins TRBV6-5 and TRBJ1-4, with TRBD1 matching over 8 bases. The CDR3 spans 15 residues. Germline V gives CDR1 MNHEY, CDR2 SVGAGI. The V gene end was trimmed by 2 bases and the J gene end by 7 bases; junction bases not matched to a gene: 6. CDR3 DNA: TGTGCCAGCAGTTACAGTCAGGGGGCGAGTGAAAAACTGTTTTTT. Its protein product is CASSYSQGASEKLFF.

The CDR3 is CASSPRGMNEQYF. In nucleotides, the CDR3 is TGTGCCAGCAGCCCTAGAGGGATGAACGAGCAGTACTTC. The chain recombines TRBV7-9 with TRBJ2-7, with TRBD2 as a possible D gene (5 bases). V was pared by 5 bases and J by 5 bases, with 13 bases between. The CDR3 covers 13 residues. CDR1 is SEHNR, CDR2 FQNEAQ, per germline (reference sequence).

This clone was detected once. A far more abundant clone sits one base away, making this likely a read error. The rearrangement uses TRBV5-4 and TRBJ1-2; 7 bases agree with TRBD1. CDR3 length: 13 amino acids. Looked up from germline, CDR1 is SGHNT and CDR2 is YYREEE (reference sequence). Germline trimming cut 4 bases from V and 4 bases from J; bases unmatched to any gene: 4. In DNA, the CDR3 is TGTGCCAGCAGCCCGGGACAGATCTATGGCTACACCTTC. Its translation: CASSPGQIYGYTF.

The V call is TRBV27, the J call TRBJ1-4, with D perhaps matching TRBD1 (5 bases). Germline V gene sequence: CDR1 MNHEY, CDR2 SMNVEV (reference sequence). This CDR3 comprises 17 residues. V lost 5 bases and J 8 bases, leaving 24 bases between the germline ends. CDR3: CASSPSIGDGPLEKLFF. CDR3 coding DNA: TGTGCCAGCAGTCCGTCAATAGGGGACGGACCTTTAGAAAAACTGTTTTTT.

The chain recombines TRBV13 with TRBJ1-4; maybe TRBD1 (5 bases). In germline, CDR1 is PRHDT, CDR2 FYEKMQ (reference sequence). This CDR3 is 17 amino acids long. Between the trimmed V and J ends, which lost 4 bases and 0 bases, there was a span of 15 bases. CDR3 coding DNA: TGTGCCAGCAGCTCCAGGGTGGGGATTACAACTAATGAAAAACTGTTTTTT. Amino acid sequence: CASSSRVGITTNEKLFF.

The rearrangement uses TRBV7-9 and TRBJ1-1; D gene ambiguous. Trimming pared 5 bases from V and 11 bases from J, leaving 21 bases between. Looked up from germline, CDR1 is SEHNR and CDR2 is FQNEAQ (reference sequence). This CDR3 spans 14 amino acids. CDR3 bases: TGTGCCAGCAGCCCCCCAGGACCCCAACTGTGGGCTTTCTTT. Protein sequence: CASSPPGPQLWAFF.

This chain connects TRBV5-5 to TRBJ2-7; maybe TRBD1 (5 bases). CDR3 length equals 16 residues. The V gene's germline CDR1 is SGHKS and CDR2 YYEKEE (reference sequence). V was pared by 4 bases and J by 3 bases, with 20 bases between. The CDR3 loop reads CASSIGQAWGSYEQYF. In DNA form, the CDR3 reads TGTGCCAGCAGCATTGGCCAGGCGTGGGGCAGCTACGAGCAGTACTTC.

V gene TRBV7-9 combines with J gene TRBJ2-5; no definite D call. Germline CDR1 and CDR2: SEHNR and FQNEAQ (reference sequence). The CDR3 runs 15 residues. The ends were cut back, 4 bases at V and 2 bases at J, with 14 bases in the middle. The chain's CDR3 is CASSSPGFQQETQYF. In nucleotides, the CDR3 is TGTGCCAGCAGCTCCCCTGGTTTCCAACAAGAGACCCAGTACTTC. Complete variable domain (other parts from reference TRBV7-9 and TRBJ2-5): DTGVSQNPRHKITKRGQNVTFRCDPISEHNRLYWYRQTLGQGPEFLTYFQNEAQLEKSRLLSDRFSAERPKGSFSTLEIQRTEQGDSAMYLCASSSPGFQQETQYFGPGTRLLVL.

This CDR3 is CASSPTLGGGTNTEAFF. CDR3 DNA: TGTGCCAGCAGCCCAACCCTAGGTGGAGGAACCAACACTGAAGCTTTCTTT. This chain connects TRBV28 to TRBJ1-1; D is ambiguous. The CDR3 has 17 residues. V was clipped by 6 bases and J by 2 bases, with 22 bases between them. The germline gives CDR1 MDHEN, CDR2 SYDVKM.

CDR3 nucleotides: TGTGCCAGCAGTTCAGCAGGGTACACAGATACGCAGTATTTT. Translated: CASSSAGYTDTQYF. V and J are TRBV27 and TRBJ2-3, with D possibly being TRBD1 (5 bases). With 4 bases removed from V and 2 bases from J, the gap between germline ends came to 10 bases. Looked up from germline, CDR1 is MNHEY and CDR2 is SMNVEV (reference sequence). The CDR3 totals 14 residues.

V and J are TRBV5-1 and TRBJ2-5; D gene unclear. Trimming stripped 7 bases from V and 2 bases from J, with 15 bases between. This CDR3 region has 14 residues. Germline V lookup: CDR1 SGHRS, CDR2 YFSETQ. The CDR3 is CASEVLGKQETQYF. The DNA of the CDR3 is TGCGCCAGCGAAGTCTTGGGTAAGCAAGAGACCCAGTACTTC.

V usage is TRBV9 and J usage is TRBJ2-5; D is perhaps TRBD2 (6 bases). Trimming took 1 base from V and 4 from J, leaving 14 bases between them. The CDR3 contains 15 residues. Germline V gene lookup returns CDR1 SGDLS and CDR2 YYNGEE. CDR3 residues: CASSVQDGGPETQYF. The CDR3 nucleotides read TGTGCCAGCAGCGTACAGGACGGGGGACCAGAGACCCAGTACTTC.

DNA of the CDR3: TGTGCCAGCAGAACCGGGACTAGCGGGAGCCATGAGCAGTTCTTC. Protein: CASRTGTSGSHEQFF. The V gene is TRBV2, the J gene TRBJ2-1; 14 bases align to TRBD2. The CDR3 is 15 residues long. CDR1 SNHLY and CDR2 FYNNEI come from the germline V gene. Trimming cost V 6 bases and J 8 bases; bases outside gene matches: 6.